A single sample is the source of the 13 T cell receptor beta chains below, sequenced in a study of long-term antiretroviral therapy in people with HIV. At the survey level, the v3.0 immunoSEQ assay was run. This table comes from immunoSEQ multiplex PCR, and its TCRdb copy is limited to in-frame clones, with some not included. The table shows under 15,000 clones, with 70% to 75% occurring only once. The sample here was unsorted PBMCs, taken about 3.3 years before starting antiretroviral therapy. All receptors derive from a man aged 40-55 years with HIV.

V is TRBV28 and J is TRBJ1-2, with 11 nucleotides matching TRBD1. With V trimmed by 2 bases and J by 4 bases, 3 bases remained unmatched. Germline-derived CDR1 and CDR2 are MDHEN and SYDVKM. The CDR3 runs to 15 residues. The DNA of the CDR3 is TGTGCCAGCAGTTTACTAGGACAGGGGGCCTATGGCTACACCTTC. It yields the protein CASSLLGQGAYGYTF.

The chain couples TRBV18 to TRBJ2-3; TRBD2 matches at 8 bases. V gave up 3 bases and J gave up 4 bases; unmatched junction bases: 9. CDR3 length equals 16 residues. Germline values: CDR1 KGHSH, CDR2 LQKENI. The CDR3 nucleotides are TGTGCCAGCTCACCCATCGGAGCGGGAGCCCCAGATACGCAGTATTTT. This translates into CASSPIGAGAPDTQYF.

The rearrangement joins TRBV19 to TRBJ2-7, with D possibly matching TRBD1 (6 bases). Trimming left V 5 bases short and J 6 bases short, with 14 bases between. This CDR3 spans 13 amino acids. Germline lookup yields CDR1 LNHDA and CDR2 SQIVND (reference sequence). In DNA, the CDR3 is TGTGCCAGTAGTCCAGTGGGGGCCCTCGAGCAGTACTTC. Translation: CASSPVGALEQYF.

CDR3 in amino acids: CAWSARGNEQFF. CDR3 DNA sequence: TGTGCCTGGAGTGCCAGAGGCAATGAGCAGTTCTTC. The chain joins TRBV30 to TRBJ2-1; D not resolved. V shed 1 base and J shed 6 bases, with 7 bases lying between them. The V gene's germline CDR1 is GTSNPN and CDR2 SVGIG (reference sequence). This CDR3 has 12 residues.

A note on this clone: One end of the junction does not line up with germline, which may come from a read error. The chain is built from TRBV27 and TRBJ2-1, with D tentatively TRBD1 or TRBD2 (6 bases each). Per germline, CDR1 MNHEY and CDR2 SMNVEV (reference sequence). This CDR3 is built from 15 residues. The CDR3 protein is CASTARGQEGNEQFF. In nucleotides, the CDR3 is TGTGCTAGCACCGCGCGGGGACAAGAGGGGAATGAGCAGTTCTTC.

V and J are TRBV6-1 and TRBJ2-7, with 10 bases aligning to TRBD1. Germline V lookup: CDR1 MNHNS, CDR2 SASEGT. This CDR3 has 15 residues. J lost 12 bases, V lost 0 bases, and 11 bases had no gene match. The CDR3 DNA is TGTGCCAGCAGTGAAGCCACCGGGACAGGGGTCCCCCGGTACTTC. Amino acid sequence: CASSEATGTGVPRYF.

The chain employs TRBV9 and TRBJ2-1; TRBD2 is a possible D gene (5 bases). The CDR3 runs 13 residues. The V end lost 4 bases, the J end lost 6 bases, and 11 bases lay between the germline ends. Germline-derived CDR1 and CDR2 are SGDLS and YYNGEE. Here the CDR3 DNA reads TGTGCCAGCAGCTACTCGGAGGCCAATGAGCAGTTCTTC. Encoded protein: CASSYSEANEQFF.

This chain uses TRBV7-9 with TRBJ1-1; D not resolved. There are 14 residues in the CDR3. V was cut by 1 base and J by 5 bases, with 11 bases left in between. CDR1 SEHNR and CDR2 FQNEAQ come from the germline V gene (reference sequence). CDR3 in DNA: TGTGCCAGCAGCTTAGGGACTTCGGGAACTGAAGCTTTCTTT. Amino acids: CASSLGTSGTEAFF.

The CDR3 bases are TGTGCCACCAGCAGGGATCTACCAGCGAAGAACACCGGGGAGCTGTTTTTT. This encodes CATSRDLPAKNTGELFF. This chain joins TRBV15 and TRBJ2-2; D is unresolved. The V and J ends lost 3 bases and 1 base respectively, with 15 bases between them. The germline CDR1 and CDR2 sequences are LNHNV and YYDKDF (reference sequence). This CDR3 spans 17 amino acids.

The chain uses TRBV16 and TRBJ1-5; D is uncertain. The CDR3 length is 14 residues. The germline gives CDR1 KGHSY, CDR2 FQNENV. Between the trimmed V and J ends, which lost 1 base and 2 bases, there was a span of 6 bases. The DNA for the CDR3 is TGTGCCAGCAGCCAATTCGCCGGCAATCAGCCCCAGCATTTT. Translating it yields CASSQFAGNQPQHF.

V and J are TRBV7-9 and TRBJ2-3; perhaps TRBD1 as D (6 bases). V shed 5 bases and J shed 0 bases, with 18 bases lying between them. Germline CDR1 and CDR2: SEHNR and FQNEAQ (reference sequence). CDR3 length equals 17 residues. As DNA, the CDR3 is TGTGCCAGCAGCCGTTCCACAGGGAGAGCGAGCACAGATACGCAGTATTTT. Translation: CASSRSTGRASTDTQYF.

This chain links TRBV19 with TRBJ1-1; D is uncertain. Per germline, CDR1 LNHDA and CDR2 SQIVND (reference sequence). Trimming took off 0 bases at V and 8 bases at J, with 7 bases between the two ends. The CDR3 loop spans 12 amino acids. Written as DNA, the CDR3 is TGTGCCAGTAGTATAGATTGGGCGGAAGCTTTCTTT. Translated: CASSIDWAEAFF.

The chain links TRBV7-3 to TRBJ2-1; 7 nucleotides agree with TRBD1. Germline values: CDR1 SGHTA, CDR2 FQGTGA. The CDR3 is 15 residues long. J gave up 2 bases and V 3 bases, and 4 bases lay outside the gene matches. Here the CDR3 reads CASSFGDRTYNEQFF. The CDR3 nucleotides read TGTGCCAGCAGCTTTGGGGACAGAACCTACAATGAGCAGTTCTTC.